A single T cell receptor (beta chain) is shown here with its context. What it recognizes is unknown. This CDR3 region has 15 residues. The ends were cut back, 0 bases at V and 1 base at J, with 9 bases in the middle. CDR1 is MNHEY, CDR2 SVGAGI, per germline. Sequenced material consisted of expressed TCRB transcripts (all of the isolated RNA was reverse transcribed). Sequencing was performed with immunoSEQ multiplex PCR; in TCRdb, only in-frame clones are kept and a portion is missing. The sample has more than 150,000 clones, over 8.5% seen once. This specimen comes from a study of beta chain features in type 1 diabetes. Study-wide context: Patients looked much like healthy donors when it came to age, gender and cell yields. Regarding the study as a whole: In the patient group, naive, central memory and Treg TCRB repertoires seemed more alike than in the healthy donor group.

This sequence originates from a man between 18 and 29 years old in good health. Sequenced: central memory CD4+ T cells from blood. The chain recombines TRBV6-5 with TRBJ1-1; TRBD1 might be the D (6 bases). CDR3 sequence (DNA): TGTGCCAGCAGTTACTCGATAGGGGGGAACACTGAAGCTTTCTTT. Amino acid sequence: CASSYSIGGNTEAFF.